The 23 T cell receptor beta chains below were found in one sample sequenced in a study of tumor-infiltrating lymphocytes in primary liver carcinoma. TCR beta cDNA was reverse-transcribed from 450 to 500 ng of total RNA. The reaction used a constant-region primer and ProtoScript II reverse transcriptase. Libraries of TCR beta came from three nested multiplex PCR rounds with slightly modified ARM-PCR. Two initial PCR rounds of ten to eleven cycles each paired TRBV1-TRBV30 forward primers with a C-beta reverse primer. TCRdb used MiXCR to reprocess the multiplex PCR reads, holding one entry per CDR3 protein. The sample shows 45,000 to 65,000 distinct CDR3 sequences, 70% to 80% of them seen only once. Starting material for RNA and DNA co-extraction consisted of about 17-30 mg of unsorted bulk tissue. Sequencing was performed on liver tumor tissue from sampling region 5. As for subset: tumor region T5, tumor centre. The receptors originated from a man in his forties with primary liver carcinoma and hepatitis B virus infection.

For this clonotype: One end of the junction does not line up with germline, which may come from a read error. This chain connects TRBV11-1 to TRBJ2-3; 9 bases line up with TRBD2. The germline V gene has CDR1 SGHAT and CDR2 FQDESV (reference sequence). The CDR3 is 17 residues long. The CDR3 sequence is CVSSLARTSGSTDTHYF. The DNA of the CDR3 is TGTGTCAGCAGCTTAGCTCGAACTAGCGGGTCCACAGATACGCACTATTTT.

The chain uses TRBV5-5 and TRBJ2-2; possibly TRBD2 for D (7 bases). The CDR3 is 15 amino acids. V lost 3 bases to trimming and J lost 7 bases, with 16 bases between them. Germline CDR1 and CDR2: SGHKS and YYEKEE (reference sequence). CDR3 in amino acids: CASSWGGGNVGELFF. The CDR3 DNA reads TGTGCCAGCAGCTGGGGAGGGGGGAACGTCGGGGAGCTGTTTTTT.

Notes on this clonotype: The CDR3 ends on some other residue instead of the conserved phenylalanine or tryptophan, so this is likely a read error. J is TRBJ1-1 and V is TRBV29-1, with D possibly TRBD1 on 5 matching bases. V was clipped by 7 bases and J by 0 bases, with 18 bases between them. Germline CDR1 and CDR2: SQVTM and ANQGSEA. CDR3 length equals 15 residues. CDR3 in DNA: TGCAGCGCATCGGGGGGGTGGGGTATGAACACTGAAGCTTTCTAT. This encodes CSASGGWGMNTEAFY.

As for this clonotype: Compared with germline, one end of the junction differs, possibly owing to a read error. This rearrangement joins TRBV11-1 to TRBJ2-7; possible D gene TRBD2, 5 bases. This CDR3 is built from 13 residues. Germline lookup yields CDR1 SGHAT and CDR2 FQDESV (reference sequence). The CDR3 DNA sequence: TGTGCCAGCAGGGGGAAGCGGTCCTACGGGCAGTGCTTC. Its protein is CASRGKRSYGQCF.

Turning to this clonotype: The junction and the germline gene differ at one end; a read error may be behind it. V is TRBV11-2 and J is TRBJ2-7; 11 bases fit TRBD2. The CDR3 extends over 14 amino acids. Germline CDR1 and CDR2: SGHAT and FQNNGV. The CDR3 loop reads CASSLLAGGHEQYF. CDR3 DNA sequence: TGTGCCAGCAGCTTACTAGCGGGAGGCCATGAGCAATACTTC.

This clonotype has just a few counts. A much bigger clone sits one base away, suggesting this may be a read error. The rearrangement joins TRBV5-1 to TRBJ1-1; no clear D gene. CDR1 is SGHRS and CDR2 is YFSETQ in the germline V gene. Trimming took 5 bases from V and 8 from J, leaving 13 bases between them. The CDR3 consists of 12 residues. This CDR3 reads CASRLSREEAFF. CDR3 nucleotide sequence: TGCGCCAGCAGGTTGTCCCGGGAAGAAGCTTTCTTT. Full variable domain (missing parts from reference TRBV5-1 and TRBJ1-1): KAGVTQTPRYLIKTRGQQVTLSCSPISGHRSVSWYQQTPGQGLQFLFEYFSETQRNKGNFPGRFSGRQFSNSRSEMNVSTLELGDSALYLCASRLSREEAFFGQGTRLTVV.

This clonotype occurred many times. The rearrangement joins TRBV4-3 to TRBJ1-2; D is possibly TRBD1 (5 bases). The ends were cut back, 3 bases at V and 5 bases at J, with 19 bases in the middle. This CDR3 contains 16 residues. The germline gives CDR1 LGHNA, CDR2 YSLEER. CDR3 sequence: CASSQERDGAIYGYTF. The DNA for the CDR3 is TGCGCCAGCAGCCAGGAAAGGGACGGAGCTATTTATGGCTACACCTTC.

For this clonotype: A junction boundary mismatches the germline segment, possibly from a read error. This chain links TRBV29-1 with TRBJ2-2; D is undetermined. CDR3 size: 12 residues. Germline lookup yields CDR1 SQVTM and CDR2 ANQGSEA. The CDR3: CNVMGNTRELFF. The CDR3 DNA reads as TGCAACGTTATGGGTAACACCCGGGAGCTGTTTTTT.

Remarks on this clonotype: Because it lacks the conserved phenylalanine or tryptophan at the end, this CDR3 is likely a read error. The rearrangement joins TRBV12-3 or TRBV12-4 to TRBJ2-5; D may match TRBD1 or TRBD2 (5 bases each). The CDR3 runs 12 residues. V dropped 4 bases and J dropped 4 bases, with 7 bases sitting between them. In nucleotides, the CDR3 is TGTGCCAGCAGTTGGGACCGAGAGACCCAGTACCTC. It codes for CASSWDRETQYL.

The V call is TRBV12-3 or TRBV12-4, the J call TRBJ1-2; D gene unclear. With 4 bases removed from V and 10 bases from J, the gap between germline ends came to 13 bases. The CDR3 runs 12 residues. The CDR3 protein is CASSSGGMDYTF. Here the CDR3 DNA reads TGTGCCAGCAGTTCTGGAGGTATGGACTACACCTTC.

This clonotype was picked up many times. The rearrangement links TRBV7-9 to TRBJ1-5, with D possibly matching TRBD1 (6 bases). The germline CDR1 and CDR2 sequences are SEHNR and FQNEAQ (reference sequence). The CDR3 length is 15 residues. V dropped 7 bases and J dropped 9 bases, with 22 bases sitting between them. The CDR3 sequence is CASNRHGQPIGPQHF. CDR3 DNA sequence: TGTGCCAGCAACCGTCATGGACAGCCCATCGGGCCCCAGCATTTT.

The rearrangement uses TRBV10-1 and TRBJ2-7; TRBD2 matches 7 bases. The CDR3 spans 16 residues. CDR1 and CDR2 from the germline V gene are WNHNN and SYGVQD (reference sequence). J gave up 7 bases and V 4 bases, and 16 bases lay outside the gene matches. The CDR3 protein is CASSAIRGTNSYEQYF. CDR3 bases: TGCGCCAGCAGTGCGATCAGAGGGACTAACAGCTATGAGCAGTACTTC.

In this sample, this clonotype turned up a few times. The CDR3 coding sequence is TGTGCCAGTAGTTTACCTGGGGGTTCTGGCGAGCAGTACTTC. Translating gives CASSLPGGSGEQYF. This chain connects TRBV19 to TRBJ2-7, with D possibly called TRBD1 or TRBD2 (5 bases each). Trimming removed 5 bases from V and 6 bases from J, with 17 bases in between. The germline gives CDR1 LNHDA, CDR2 SQIVND (reference sequence). This CDR3 spans 14 amino acids.

To note about this clonotype: The missing conserved phenylalanine or tryptophan at the end of this CDR3 makes a read error likely. The CDR3 nucleotides are TGTGCCAGCAGTTTTCCTGGGACTAGAGGGACCAAAAACATTCAGTACTAC. Encoded protein: CASSFPGTRGTKNIQYY. The chain uses TRBV11-1 and TRBJ2-4; 8 bases are shared with TRBD2. The CDR3 runs 17 residues. The V gene end was trimmed by 6 bases and the J gene end by 2 bases; junction bases not matched to a gene: 12. Germline-derived CDR1 and CDR2 are SGHAT and FQDESV (reference sequence).

Of note for this clonotype: At one end, the junction sequence differs from germline, possibly due to a read error. V usage is TRBV4-1 and J usage is TRBJ1-2, with a tentative D call TRBD1 (5 bases). This CDR3 contains 15 residues. Germline V CDR1 and CDR2: MGHRA, YSYEKL. The DNA for the CDR3 is TGCGCCAGCACGGACCAGGGACGATCTAACTATGGCTATACCTTC. The encoded protein is CASTDQGRSNYGYTF.

As for this clonotype: The junction does not match germline at one end; this may be a read error. This chain joins TRBV11-3 and TRBJ1-5; D call uncertain. Germline V CDR1 and CDR2: SGHNT, YENEEA. There are 15 residues in the CDR3. The CDR3 region has the DNA TGTGCCAGCAGCCTAGATCTGGAGGTGGCTAAGCCCCAGCATTTT. It codes for CASSLDLEVAKPQHF.

This clonotype is medium-sized in the sample. The chain combines TRBV6-2 or TRBV6-3 with TRBJ2-7, with TRBD2 matching over 12 bases. The CDR3 is 17 residues long. CDR1 MNHEY and CDR2 SVGEGT come from the germline V gene. V was clipped by 2 bases and J by 3 bases; unmatched bases: 8. CDR3 residues: CASSYDGRTSGIYEQYF. The DNA for the CDR3 is TGTGCCAGCAGTTACGATGGGAGGACTAGCGGGATCTACGAGCAGTACTTC.

A few counts support this clonotype. An end of the junction does not agree with germline; a read error may underlie this. The chain is built from TRBV10-3 and TRBJ2-3; TRBD2 might be the D (7 bases). This CDR3 spans 13 amino acids. Germline V gene lookup returns CDR1 ENHRY and CDR2 SYGVKD. CDR3: CTIMRGRTDTQYF. The CDR3, as DNA: TGTACCATCATGCGGGGGCGCACAGATACGCAGTATTTT.

With respect to this clonotype: The germline gene is not matched at one end of the junction; a read error may be the cause. V gene TRBV7-2 combines with J gene TRBJ1-5, with 7 bases identical to TRBD1. The CDR3 consists of 15 residues. Germline V CDR1 and CDR2: SGHTA, FQGNSA. The CDR3 here is CASNLYGTVNQPQHF. CDR3 in DNA: TGTGCCAGCAACTTATATGGGACAGTTAATCAGCCTCAGCATTTT.

Remarks on this clonotype: The junction and the germline gene differ at one end; a read error may be behind it. The gene calls are TRBV12-3 or TRBV12-4 and TRBJ2-1, with D unresolved. CDR3 length equals 13 residues. The CDR3 nucleotides read TGTGCCAGCAGTTTTGGCAGAGACAACGAGCAGCTCTTC. Translation gives CASSFGRDNEQLF.

Comment on this clonotype: The conserved phenylalanine or tryptophan is not found at the CDR3 terminus, so this likely reflects a read error. The chain is built from TRBV7-8 and TRBJ1-5, with D unclear. V was cut by 9 bases and J by 3 bases, with 15 bases left in between. CDR1 is SGHVS, CDR2 FQNEAQ, per germline. The CDR3 has 14 residues. The CDR3 here is CASRLTGDNQPQHL. The CDR3 DNA reads as TGTGCCAGTAGATTGACTGGGGACAATCAGCCCCAGCATCTT.

There are a few counts of this clonotype. A much larger clone lies a single base off, so this may be a read error. The chain recombines TRBV24-1 with TRBJ2-6; TRBD1 aligns across 8 bases. CDR1 is KGHDR, CDR2 SFDVKD, per germline. The CDR3 runs to 17 residues. The CDR3 DNA is TGTGCCACCAGTGTATCGGACAGGGCCTCTGGGACCAACGTCCTGACTTTC. It encodes CATSVSDRASGTNVLTF.

There are a few counts of this clonotype. A read error may explain this, as a much larger clone is one base away. The J gene is TRBJ2-2, the V gene TRBV30, with 15 nucleotides matching TRBD2. Trimming removed 5 bases from V and 7 bases from J; junction bases left unmatched: 5. Per the germline V gene, CDR1 is GTSNPN and CDR2 is SVGIG (reference sequence). This CDR3 contains 15 residues. CDR3 nucleotide sequence: TGTGCCTGGGCCGAGGGACTAGCGGGGGGCGGGGAGCTGTTTTTT. Encoded protein: CAWAEGLAGGGELFF.